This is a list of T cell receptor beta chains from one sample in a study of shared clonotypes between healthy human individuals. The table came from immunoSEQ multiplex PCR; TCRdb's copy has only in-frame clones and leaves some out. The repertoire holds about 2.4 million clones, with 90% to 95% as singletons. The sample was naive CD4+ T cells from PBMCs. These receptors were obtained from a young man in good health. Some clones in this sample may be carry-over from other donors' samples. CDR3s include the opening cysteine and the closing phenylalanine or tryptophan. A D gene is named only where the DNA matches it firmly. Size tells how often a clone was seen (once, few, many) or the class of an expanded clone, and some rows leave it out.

CASSKPGGETQYF,TGTGCCAGCAGCAAACCGGGCGGAGAGACCCAGTACTTC,TRBJ2-5,13,-,TRBV5-4,-
CASSVSANTEAFF,TGTGCCAGCAGCGTCAGCGCAAACACTGAAGCTTTCTTT,TRBJ1-1,13,-,TRBV9,-
CASSTTSGVTEAFF,TGTGCCAGCAGCACAACATCAGGGGTAACTGAAGCTTTCTTT,TRBJ1-1,14,once,TRBV11-2,-
CASSDTSYEQYF,TGTGCCAGCAGTGATACCAGCTACGAGCAGTACTTC,TRBJ2-7,12,-,TRBV2,-
CASSYSVRGQGYTF,TGTGCCAGCAGTTACTCCGTCAGGGGGCAAGGCTACACCTTC,TRBJ1-2,14,-,TRBV6-5,TRBD1
CASSFEGPSYYGYTF,TGCGCCAGCAGCTTTGAGGGGCCGTCCTACTATGGCTACACCTTC,TRBJ1-2,15,-,TRBV5-1,-
CASSLSGYNEQFF,TGTGCCAGCAGCTTATCAGGCTACAATGAGCAGTTCTTC,TRBJ2-1,13,once,TRBV7-9,-
CSVEDARRETQYF,TGCAGCGTTGAAGATGCCAGACGAGAGACCCAGTACTTC,TRBJ2-5,13,-,TRBV29-1,-
CASSQAGGDRHNSPLHF,TGCGCCAGCAGCCAAGCAGGAGGGGATCGGCATAATTCACCCCTCCACTTT,TRBJ1-6,17,-,TRBV4-1,-
CASSLSTGFQETQYF,TGCGCCAGCAGCTTATCTACCGGATTCCAAGAGACCCAGTACTTC,TRBJ2-5,15,-,TRBV5-1,-
CASGGGQYEQYF,TGTGCCTCGGGTGGAGGTCAGTACGAGCAGTACTTC,TRBJ2-7,12,-,TRBV28,-